These T cell receptor beta chains were read from a single sample in a study of Ad26.COV2.S vaccination and SARS-CoV-2 variants. Profiled with immunoSEQ multiplex PCR; TCRdb holds only in-frame clones, not every one. The table has about 380,000 clones, under 90% seen once; the top ten hold nearly 7.5%. Sample: peripheral blood, taken in a trial of Ad26.COV2.S vaccine versus placebo. These receptors were collected from a person aged 18-60 years who received the Ad26.COV2.S COVID-19 vaccine or a placebo. Both conserved end residues are part of each CDR3.

j_call	v_call	cdr3_aa
TRBJ2-1	TRBV3-1/TRBV3-2	CASSQAPSGVYNEQFF
TRBJ2-5	TRBV12-2	CASRLALSVQRETQYF
TRBJ1-1	TRBV7-9	CASSPLPQGRTEAFF
TRBJ2-5	TRBV5-1	CASSKDGGTQYF
TRBJ2-7	TRBV5-1	CASSSGGSRYEQYF
TRBJ2-1	TRBV9	CASSVRLGAVSSYNEQFF
TRBJ2-7	TRBV7-9	CASSLPEQGHHEQYF
TRBJ1-2	TRBV15	CATSRDKLGTADNYGYTF
TRBJ1-1	TRBV13	CASSPRKGEAFF
TRBJ2-2	TRBV3-1/TRBV3-2	CASSHQGFGGELFF
TRBJ2-2	TRBV11-3	CASSRTSGVNTGELFF
TRBJ1-2	TRBV6-5	CASSPWGDGYTF
TRBJ1-1	TRBV4-1	CASSRGVVANTEAFF
TRBJ1-1	TRBV30	CAWSSRPTGGTEAFF
TRBJ2-3	TRBV5-1	CASSIRVSTDTQYF
TRBJ1-1	TRBV10-2	CASSESIAIDTEAFF
TRBJ1-1	TRBV5-5	CASSSDRGFMNTEAFF
TRBJ2-7	TRBV5-1	CASSLGETSYEQYF
TRBJ2-5	TRBV11-2	CASSPRRQGAMETQYF
TRBJ1-3	TRBV10-1	CASTTFDRRSSGNTIYF
TRBJ2-6	TRBV5-1	CASSLRTSGTFSGANVLTF
TRBJ2-1	TRBV6-6	CASSWGLANNEQFF
TRBJ1-1	TRBV3-1/TRBV3-2	CASRGRNTEAFF
TRBJ1-4	TRBV9	CASSVAEGANEKLFF